Listed here are 25 T cell receptor beta chains from one sample, sequenced in a study of beta chain features in type 1 diabetes. The investigators reverse transcribed all of the isolated RNA, so they sequenced expressed TCRB transcripts. Generated by immunoSEQ multiplex PCR, the TCRdb table keeps only in-frame clones and is missing some. The data hold over 500,000 clones, with 15% to 18% observed a single time. The sequencing sample was made of naive CD4+ T cells from blood. The receptors were sampled from a young man in good health.

This clone turned up a few times. J is TRBJ2-3 and V is TRBV5-4; the match to TRBD2 covers 7 bases. Per the germline V gene, CDR1 is SGHNT and CDR2 is YYREEE (reference sequence). The CDR3 has 17 residues. V was pared by 0 bases and J by 6 bases, with 13 bases of the junction left unmatched. CDR3 DNA sequence: TGTGCCAGCAGCTTGGGGGCGACTAGCATTGGGGCGGATACGCAGTATTTT. Its translation: CASSLGATSIGADTQYF.

The chain couples TRBV29-1 to TRBJ2-7; the D is unclear. Germline CDR1 and CDR2: SQVTM and ANQGSEA. Trimming cost V 4 bases and J 0 bases, with 10 bases left between them. The CDR3 is 13 residues long. The CDR3 region has the DNA TGCAGCGTTGCCGGGCGGAACTCCTACGAGCAGTACTTC. Its translation is CSVAGRNSYEQYF.

This clone was picked up a small number of times. The CDR3 loop reads CASRQKWDRGYNEQFF. The CDR3 DNA reads as TGTGCCAGCAGACAAAAGTGGGACAGGGGATACAATGAGCAGTTCTTC. The V and J genes are TRBV7-3 and TRBJ2-1; 10 bases fit TRBD1. The trim removed 6 bases at V and 4 bases at J, leaving 9 bases unmatched. CDR1 and CDR2 from the germline V gene are SGHTA and FQGTGA. The CDR3 is made up of 16 amino acids.

This clone was counted only a few times. The chain combines TRBV29-1 with TRBJ2-6; tentative D call: TRBD1 (6 bases). The V and J ends lost 4 bases and 0 bases respectively, with 13 bases between them. The germline gives CDR1 SQVTM, CDR2 ANQGSEA. The CDR3 extends over 16 amino acids. The CDR3 reads CSVGSRGSSGANVLTF. Here the CDR3 DNA reads TGCAGCGTTGGGTCCAGGGGATCCTCTGGGGCCAACGTCCTGACTTTC.

There are a few counts of this clone. The chain joins TRBV7-9 to TRBJ1-5, with 7 bases lining up with TRBD1. Per the germline V gene, CDR1 is SEHNR and CDR2 is FQNEAQ (reference sequence). The CDR3 length is 15 residues. The trim removed 5 bases at V and 0 bases at J, leaving 4 bases unmatched. As DNA, the CDR3 is TGTGCCAGCAGCCGGACAGGACTTAGCAATCAGCCCCAGCATTTT. This sequence encodes CASSRTGLSNQPQHF. Drawing the rest from reference TRBV7-9 and TRBJ1-5, the complete variable domain is DTGVSQNPRHKITKRGQNVTFRCDPISEHNRLYWYRQTLGQGPEFLTYFQNEAQLEKSRLLSDRFSAERPKGSFSTLEIQRTEQGDSAMYLCASSRTGLSNQPQHFGDGTRLSIL.

In its sample, this clone was seen a few times. This chain uses TRBV30 with TRBJ1-2, with a possible D match to TRBD1 (6 bases). The CDR3 spans 13 residues. The germline CDR1 and CDR2 sequences are GTSNPN and SVGIG (reference sequence). Trimming removed 3 bases from V and 8 bases from J, with 16 bases in between. The CDR3 region has the DNA TGTGCCTGGAGGAATAGACAGGTTCGCGGCTACACCTTC. This sequence encodes CAWRNRQVRGYTF.

This clone occurred once. The chain carries TRBV4-1 and TRBJ1-2; the D gene is possibly TRBD1 (5 bases). The CDR3 sequence is 16 residues long. Trimming removed 0 bases at V and 0 bases at J, with 11 bases between. The germline CDR1 and CDR2 sequences are MGHRA and YSYEKL. The CDR3 loop reads CASSQDGGFTNYGYTF. The DNA of the CDR3 is TGCGCCAGCAGCCAAGATGGGGGTTTTACTAACTATGGCTACACCTTC.

The J gene is TRBJ1-2, the V gene TRBV19, with D hard to call. The germline V gene has CDR1 LNHDA and CDR2 SQIVND (reference sequence). The CDR3 sequence is 15 residues long. V lost 1 base, J lost 5 bases, and 14 bases lay in between. CDR3 sequence: CASSIGRPAPYGYTF. Here the CDR3 DNA reads TGTGCCAGTAGTATAGGGAGGCCGGCCCCATATGGCTACACCTTC.

This clone showed up just a few times. J is TRBJ2-1 and V is TRBV5-1; D gene ambiguous. This CDR3 is 15 amino acids long. Trimming pared 4 bases from V and 0 bases from J, leaving 11 bases between. In germline, CDR1 is SGHRS, CDR2 YFSETQ. The CDR3 is CASSNAASSYNEQFF. DNA of the CDR3: TGCGCCAGCAGCAATGCCGCTAGCTCCTACAATGAGCAGTTCTTC. Complete variable domain (other parts from reference TRBV5-1 and TRBJ2-1): KAGVTQTPRYLIKTRGQQVTLSCSPISGHRSVSWYQQTPGQGLQFLFEYFSETQRNKGNFPGRFSGRQFSNSRSEMNVSTLELGDSALYLCASSNAASSYNEQFFGPGTRLTVL.

This clone came up a few times. The CDR3 is CASSQIYEQYF. CDR3 sequence (DNA): TGTGCCAGCAGTCAGATATACGAGCAGTACTTC. This chain connects TRBV2 to TRBJ2-7; D gene unclear. This CDR3 is built from 11 residues. CDR1 is SNHLY, CDR2 FYNNEI, per germline. V was shortened by 5 bases and J by 4 bases, with 6 bases between the two germline ends.

This clone turned up a few times. The chain carries TRBV7-9 and TRBJ2-7; 9 nucleotides line up with TRBD2. Losses at the gene ends were 2 bases for V and 0 bases for J; bases not matched to a gene: 5. There are 16 residues in the CDR3. Looked up from germline, CDR1 is SEHNR and CDR2 is FQNEAQ (reference sequence). The CDR3 sequence is CASSLLAGQHSYEQYF. The CDR3 DNA sequence: TGTGCCAGCAGCTTACTAGCGGGGCAACACTCCTACGAGCAGTACTTC.

V gene TRBV7-3 combines with J gene TRBJ2-6; tentatively, D is TRBD1 (5 bases). V lost 5 bases to trimming and J lost 3 bases, with 11 bases between them. The germline V gene encodes CDR1 SGHTA and CDR2 FQGTGA. This CDR3 is 15 amino acids long. In DNA form, the CDR3 reads TGTGCCAGCAGCCCGCAGGGTTATGGGGCCAACGTCCTGACTTTC. Translating gives CASSPQGYGANVLTF.

The chain combines TRBV5-1 with TRBJ2-1; possible D gene TRBD1, 6 bases. Germline values: CDR1 SGHRS, CDR2 YFSETQ. This CDR3 has 16 amino acids. Deletions cut 0 bases from V and 0 bases from J, with 10 bases between. CDR3 sequence reads: CASSLEGESSYNEQFF. CDR3 in DNA: TGCGCCAGCAGCTTGGAGGGGGAGAGCTCCTACAATGAGCAGTTCTTC.

This clone was seen more than once but under ten times. The chain uses TRBV14 and TRBJ1-2, with 9 positions matching TRBD1. This CDR3 is 15 amino acids long. CDR1 is SGHDN and CDR2 is FVKESK in the germline V gene. The V segment lost 4 bases and the J segment 2 bases; nucleotides outside the gene matches: 5. The CDR3, as DNA: TGTGCCAGCAGCCGGAGACAGGGGGGGAACTATGGCTACACCTTC. It encodes CASSRRQGGNYGYTF.

The rearrangement uses TRBV5-1 and TRBJ2-7; D is undetermined. The CDR3 contains 12 residues. Germline CDR1 SGHRS, CDR2 YFSETQ. With 0 bases removed from V and 5 bases from J, the gap between germline ends came to 6 bases. The CDR3 DNA reads as TGCGCCAGCAGCTTGGTAGGGAACGAGCAGTACTTC. Amino acids: CASSLVGNEQYF.

This clone was recorded a few times. The chain joins TRBV7-9 to TRBJ2-5, with 10 bases that match TRBD2. CDR3 size: 14 residues. Germline V gene lookup returns CDR1 SEHNR and CDR2 FQNEAQ (reference sequence). The trim removed 10 bases at V and 5 bases at J, leaving 10 bases unmatched. The CDR3 DNA sequence: TGTGCCACTCAGGCCAGCGGGAGGGTTGAGACCCAGTACTTC. Protein product: CATQASGRVETQYF.

This clone was seen a few times. The chain recombines TRBV14 with TRBJ2-3, with 11 bases matching TRBD2. CDR1 is SGHDN and CDR2 is FVKESK in the germline V gene. J was trimmed by 2 bases and V by 5 bases; bases with no gene match: 6. This CDR3 has 16 residues. This CDR3 is CASSELAGEPTDTQYF. The CDR3 DNA is TGTGCCAGCAGCGAACTAGCGGGGGAGCCCACAGATACGCAGTATTTT.

J is TRBJ2-3 and V is TRBV11-2; tentative D call: TRBD1 (6 bases). The length of the CDR3 is 16 residues. V was pared by 7 bases and J by 4 bases, with 21 bases between. Germline CDR1 is SGHAT and CDR2 is FQNNGV. CDR3 amino acids: CASIQRVGQSADTQYF. The CDR3 DNA follows: TGTGCCAGCATTCAAAGGGTCGGACAGAGCGCAGATACGCAGTATTTT.

V gene TRBV7-2 combines with J gene TRBJ1-3; D is ambiguous. CDR3 length: 11 residues. Germline CDR1 and CDR2: SGHTA and FQGNSA. Trimming took 5 bases from V and 4 from J, leaving 3 bases between them. This CDR3 is CASSVGNTIYF. CDR3 in DNA: TGTGCCAGCAGCGTCGGAAACACCATATATTTT.

This clone was recorded a few times. The chain links TRBV7-9 to TRBJ2-3; D is possibly TRBD1 or TRBD2 (6 bases each). CDR3 length: 13 residues. V was clipped by 11 bases and J by 5 bases, with 17 bases between them. Germline CDR1 SEHNR, CDR2 FQNEAQ (reference sequence). The chain's CDR3 is CAAEGGQGDTQYF. Written as DNA, the CDR3 is TGTGCCGCCGAAGGGGGGCAGGGAGATACGCAGTATTTT.

This clone was observed a handful of times. V is TRBV28 and J is TRBJ2-2, with 7 bases matching TRBD1. There are 16 residues in the CDR3. Germline V gene data show CDR1 as MDHEN and CDR2 as SYDVKM. After removal of 2 bases from V and 5 bases from J, the junction contained 8 bases not matched to a gene. CDR3 loop: CASSLTTGRVTGELFF. Written as DNA, the CDR3 is TGTGCCAGCAGTTTAACGACAGGGCGAGTTACCGGGGAGCTGTTTTTT. Combining the CDR3 with reference TRBV28 and TRBJ2-2 gives the whole variable domain DVKVTQSSRYLVKRTGEKVFLECVQDMDHENMFWYRQDPGLGLRLIYFSYDVKMKEKGDIPEGYSVSREKKERFSLILESASTNQTSMYLCASSLTTGRVTGELFFGEGSRLTVL.

The chain combines TRBV6-5 with TRBJ1-5, with D tentatively TRBD1 (5 bases). The CDR3 runs 14 residues. Germline values: CDR1 MNHEY, CDR2 SVGAGI. The ends were cut back, 1 base at V and 6 bases at J, with 10 bases in the middle. The DNA for the CDR3 is TGTGCCAGCAGTTACTGGAGGGGTGGTCAGCCCCAGCATTTT. Protein: CASSYWRGGQPQHF.

The sample holds a few counts of this clone. V gene TRBV9 combines with J gene TRBJ2-5; D is unresolved. The ends were cut back, 0 bases at V and 5 bases at J, with 17 bases in the middle. The CDR3 consists of 16 residues. Germline CDR1 and CDR2: SGDLS and YYNGEE. The CDR3: CASSVGVAASYETQYF. The CDR3 DNA sequence: TGTGCCAGCAGCGTAGGGGTGGCGGCGTCATACGAGACCCAGTACTTC.

The chain has TRBV5-1 and TRBJ2-5, with 7 bases matching TRBD1. The CDR3 runs to 15 residues. From germline, CDR1 is SGHRS and CDR2 YFSETQ. The junction had 5 bases not matched to a gene; V was cut back by 1 base and J by 2 bases. The CDR3 bases are TGCGCCAGCAGCTTGCGGACAGGTCAACAAGAGACCCAGTACTTC. It specifies CASSLRTGQQETQYF. Looking up the rest from reference TRBV5-1 and TRBJ2-5 gives the full variable domain: KAGVTQTPRYLIKTRGQQVTLSCSPISGHRSVSWYQQTPGQGLQFLFEYFSETQRNKGNFPGRFSGRQFSNSRSEMNVSTLELGDSALYLCASSLRTGQQETQYFGPGTRLLVL.

V usage is TRBV30 and J usage is TRBJ1-2; no clear D gene. The germline V and J ends were trimmed by 3 bases and 4 bases, with 18 bases remaining between them. The CDR3 covers 15 residues. Germline loops: CDR1 GTSNPN, CDR2 SVGIG (reference sequence). The CDR3 reads CAWSGGSVGSYGYTF. CDR3 DNA: TGTGCCTGGAGCGGCGGGTCGGTGGGGAGCTATGGCTACACCTTC.